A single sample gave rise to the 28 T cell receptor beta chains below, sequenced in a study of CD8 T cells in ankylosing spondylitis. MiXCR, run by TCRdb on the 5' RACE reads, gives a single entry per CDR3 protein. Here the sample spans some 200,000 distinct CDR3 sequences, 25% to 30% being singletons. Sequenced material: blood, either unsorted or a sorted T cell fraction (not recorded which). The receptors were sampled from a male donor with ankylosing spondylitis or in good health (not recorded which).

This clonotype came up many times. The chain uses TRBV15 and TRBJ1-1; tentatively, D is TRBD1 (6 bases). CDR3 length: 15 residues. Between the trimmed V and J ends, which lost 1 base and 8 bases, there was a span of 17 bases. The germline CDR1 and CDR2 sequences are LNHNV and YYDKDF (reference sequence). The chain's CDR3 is CATSRGGTHAAEAFF. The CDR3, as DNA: TGTGCCACCAGCAGAGGAGGGACACACGCAGCCGAAGCTTTCTTT.

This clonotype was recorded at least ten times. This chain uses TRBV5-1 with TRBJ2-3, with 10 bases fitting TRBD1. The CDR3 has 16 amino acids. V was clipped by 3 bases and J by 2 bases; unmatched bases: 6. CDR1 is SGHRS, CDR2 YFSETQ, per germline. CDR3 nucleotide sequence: TGCGCCAGCAGCTCCCGACAGGGGGCCATCACAGATACGCAGTATTTT. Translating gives CASSSRQGAITDTQYF. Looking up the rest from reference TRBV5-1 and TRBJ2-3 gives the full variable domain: KAGVTQTPRYLIKTRGQQVTLSCSPISGHRSVSWYQQTPGQGLQFLFEYFSETQRNKGNFPGRFSGRQFSNSRSEMNVSTLELGDSALYLCASSSRQGAITDTQYFGPGTRLTVL.

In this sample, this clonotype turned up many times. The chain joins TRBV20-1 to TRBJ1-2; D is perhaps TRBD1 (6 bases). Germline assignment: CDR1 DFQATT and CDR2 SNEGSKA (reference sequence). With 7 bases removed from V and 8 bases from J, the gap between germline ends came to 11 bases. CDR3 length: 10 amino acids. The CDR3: CSVTGNGYTF. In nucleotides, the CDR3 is TGCAGTGTCACAGGGAACGGCTACACCTTC.

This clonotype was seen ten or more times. This CDR3 reads CASSYSPRQGTSPLHF. The CDR3 nucleotides read TGTGCCAGCAGTTACTCCCCGAGACAGGGAACTTCACCCCTCCACTTT. This chain uses TRBV6-5 with TRBJ1-6; the match to TRBD1 covers 7 bases. Germline values: CDR1 MNHEY, CDR2 SVGAGI. There are 16 residues in the CDR3. Trimming removed 0 bases from V and 9 bases from J; junction bases left unmatched: 8.

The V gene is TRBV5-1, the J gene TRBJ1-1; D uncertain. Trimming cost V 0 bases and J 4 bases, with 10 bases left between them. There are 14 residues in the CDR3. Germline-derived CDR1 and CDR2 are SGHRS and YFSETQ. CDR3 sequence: CASSLEFQTTEAFF. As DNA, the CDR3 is TGCGCCAGCAGCTTGGAGTTTCAGACCACTGAAGCTTTCTTT.

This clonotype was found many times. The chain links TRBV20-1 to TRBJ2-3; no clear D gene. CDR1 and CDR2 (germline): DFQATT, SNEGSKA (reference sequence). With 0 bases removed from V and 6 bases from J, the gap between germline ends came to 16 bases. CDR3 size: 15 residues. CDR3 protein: CSARDTDRGRDTQYF. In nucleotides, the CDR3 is TGCAGTGCTAGAGATACGGACCGCGGTAGGGATACGCAGTATTTT.

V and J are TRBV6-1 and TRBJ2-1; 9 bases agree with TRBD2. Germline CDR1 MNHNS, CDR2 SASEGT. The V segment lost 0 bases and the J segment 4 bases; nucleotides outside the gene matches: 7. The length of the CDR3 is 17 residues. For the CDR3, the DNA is TGTGCCAGCAGTGAAGCGGGCGGGAGGGCCTCTTACAATGAGCAGTTCTTC. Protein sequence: CASSEAGGRASYNEQFF.

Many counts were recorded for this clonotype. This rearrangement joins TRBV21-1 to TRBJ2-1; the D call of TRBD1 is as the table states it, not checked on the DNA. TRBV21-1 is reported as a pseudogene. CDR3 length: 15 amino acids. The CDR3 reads CASSKGDGEYNEQFF. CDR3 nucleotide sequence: TGTGCCAGCAGCAAAGGGGACGGAGAATACAATGAGCAGTTCTTC.

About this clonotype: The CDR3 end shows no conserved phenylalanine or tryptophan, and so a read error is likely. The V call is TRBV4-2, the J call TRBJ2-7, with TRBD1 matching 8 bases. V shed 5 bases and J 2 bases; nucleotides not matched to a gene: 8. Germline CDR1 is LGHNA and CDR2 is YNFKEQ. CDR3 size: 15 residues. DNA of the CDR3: TGTGCCAGCAGCGGGGGAGACAGGGGTGCCTACGAGCAGTACTAC. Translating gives CASSGGDRGAYEQYY.

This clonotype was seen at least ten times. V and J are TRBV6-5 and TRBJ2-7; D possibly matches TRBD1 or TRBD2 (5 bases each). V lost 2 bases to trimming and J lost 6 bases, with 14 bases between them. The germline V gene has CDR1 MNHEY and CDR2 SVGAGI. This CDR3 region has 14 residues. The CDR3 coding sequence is TGTGCCAGCAGTTACGGGACCGTCGAACCCGAGCAGTACTTC. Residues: CASSYGTVEPEQYF.

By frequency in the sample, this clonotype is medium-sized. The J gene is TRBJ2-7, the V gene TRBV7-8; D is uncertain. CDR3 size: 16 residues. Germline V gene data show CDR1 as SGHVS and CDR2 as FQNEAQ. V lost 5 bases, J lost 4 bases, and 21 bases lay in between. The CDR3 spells CASSPTVLPTLYEQYF. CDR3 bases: TGTGCCAGCAGCCCTACAGTTCTGCCGACACTTTACGAGCAGTACTTC.

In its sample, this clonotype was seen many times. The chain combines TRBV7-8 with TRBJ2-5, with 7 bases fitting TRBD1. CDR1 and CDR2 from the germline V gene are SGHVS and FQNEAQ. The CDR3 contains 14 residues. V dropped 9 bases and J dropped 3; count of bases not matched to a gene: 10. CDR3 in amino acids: CASLSGTAKETQYF. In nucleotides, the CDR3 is TGTGCCAGTCTTTCGGGGACAGCAAAAGAGACCCAGTACTTC.

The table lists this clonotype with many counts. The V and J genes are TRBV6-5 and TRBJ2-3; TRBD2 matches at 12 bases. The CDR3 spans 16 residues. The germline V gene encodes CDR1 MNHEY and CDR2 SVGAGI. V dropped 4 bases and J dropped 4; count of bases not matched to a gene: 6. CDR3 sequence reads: CASSSTTSGSADTQYF. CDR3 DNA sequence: TGTGCCAGCAGTTCCACGACTAGCGGGAGCGCAGATACGCAGTATTTT.

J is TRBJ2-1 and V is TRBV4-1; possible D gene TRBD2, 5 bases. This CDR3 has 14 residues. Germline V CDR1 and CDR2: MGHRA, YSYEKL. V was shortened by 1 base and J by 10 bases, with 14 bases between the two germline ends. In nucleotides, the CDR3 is TGCGCCAGCAGCCAAGTCCAGGCGGGTCAGGAGCAGTTCTTC. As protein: CASSQVQAGQEQFF.

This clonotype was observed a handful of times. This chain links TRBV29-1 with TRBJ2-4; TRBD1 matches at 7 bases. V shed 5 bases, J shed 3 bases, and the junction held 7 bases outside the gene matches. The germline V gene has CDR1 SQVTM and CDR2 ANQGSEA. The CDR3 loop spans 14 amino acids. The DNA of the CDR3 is TGCAGCGTTCGAGGGGCAGGGGGCAAAAACATTCAGTACTTC. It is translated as CSVRGAGGKNIQYF. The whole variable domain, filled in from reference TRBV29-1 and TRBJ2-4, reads SAVISQKPSRDICQRGTSLTIQCQVDSQVTMMFWYRQQPGQSLTLIATANQGSEATYESGFVIDKFPISRPNLTFSTLTVSNMSPEDSSIYLCSVRGAGGKNIQYFGAGTRLSVL.

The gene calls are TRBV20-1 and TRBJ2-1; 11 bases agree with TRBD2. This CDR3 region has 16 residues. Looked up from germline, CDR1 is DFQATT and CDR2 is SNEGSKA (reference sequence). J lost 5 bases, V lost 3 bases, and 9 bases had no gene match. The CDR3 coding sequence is TGCAGTGCTAGTGCCGGATTGACTAGCGGGAACAATGAGCAGTTCTTC. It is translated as CSASAGLTSGNNEQFF.

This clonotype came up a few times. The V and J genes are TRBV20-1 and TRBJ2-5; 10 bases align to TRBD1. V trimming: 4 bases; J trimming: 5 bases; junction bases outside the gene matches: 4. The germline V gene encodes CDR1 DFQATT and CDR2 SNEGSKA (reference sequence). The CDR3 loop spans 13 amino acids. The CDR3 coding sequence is TGCAGTGCTAACCGGGACAGGGGTGAGACCCAGTACTTC. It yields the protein CSANRDRGETQYF.

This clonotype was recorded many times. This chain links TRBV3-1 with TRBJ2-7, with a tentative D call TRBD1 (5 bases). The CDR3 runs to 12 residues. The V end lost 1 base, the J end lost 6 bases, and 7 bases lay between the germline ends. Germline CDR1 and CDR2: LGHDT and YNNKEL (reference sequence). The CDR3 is CASSQVGREQYF. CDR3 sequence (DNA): TGTGCCAGCAGCCAAGTGGGGCGCGAGCAGTACTTC.

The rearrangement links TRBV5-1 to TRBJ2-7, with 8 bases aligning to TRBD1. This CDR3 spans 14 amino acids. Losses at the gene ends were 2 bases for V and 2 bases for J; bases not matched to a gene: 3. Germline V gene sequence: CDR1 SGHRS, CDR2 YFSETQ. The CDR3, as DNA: TGCGCCAGCAGCTTTATGACAGGGGCCTACGAGCAGTACTTC. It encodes CASSFMTGAYEQYF.

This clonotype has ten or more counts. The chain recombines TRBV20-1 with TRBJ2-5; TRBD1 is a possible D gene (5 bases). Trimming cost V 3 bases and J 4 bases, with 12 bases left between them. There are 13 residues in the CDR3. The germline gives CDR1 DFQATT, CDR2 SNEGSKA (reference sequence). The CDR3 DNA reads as TGCAGTGCTAGGATTACAGGCGGAGAGACCCAGTACTTC. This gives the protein CSARITGGETQYF.

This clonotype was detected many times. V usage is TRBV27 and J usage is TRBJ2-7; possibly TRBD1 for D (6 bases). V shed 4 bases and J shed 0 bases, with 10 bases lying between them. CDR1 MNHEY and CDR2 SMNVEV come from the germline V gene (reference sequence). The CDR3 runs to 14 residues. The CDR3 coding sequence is TGTGCCAGCAGTTATACAGGGCTCTCCTACGAGCAGTACTTC. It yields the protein CASSYTGLSYEQYF.

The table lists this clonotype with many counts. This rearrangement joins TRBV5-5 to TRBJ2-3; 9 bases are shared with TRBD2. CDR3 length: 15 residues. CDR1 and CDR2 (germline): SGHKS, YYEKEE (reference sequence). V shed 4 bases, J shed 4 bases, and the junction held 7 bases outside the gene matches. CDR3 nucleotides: TGTGCCAGCAGCCGACTAGCGGCCCCCCCAGATACGCAGTATTTT. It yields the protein CASSRLAAPPDTQYF. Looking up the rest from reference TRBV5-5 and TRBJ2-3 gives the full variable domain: DAGVTQSPTHLIKTRGQQVTLRCSPISGHKSVSWYQQVLGQGPQFIFQYYEKEERGRGNFPDRFSARQFPNYSSELNVNALLLGDSALYLCASSRLAAPPDTQYFGPGTRLTVL.

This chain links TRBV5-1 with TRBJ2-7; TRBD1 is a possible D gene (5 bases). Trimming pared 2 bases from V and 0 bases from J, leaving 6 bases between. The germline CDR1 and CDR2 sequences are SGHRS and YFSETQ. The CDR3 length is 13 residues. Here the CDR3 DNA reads TGCGCCAGCAGCTTAGGACACTCCTACGAGCAGTACTTC. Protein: CASSLGHSYEQYF.

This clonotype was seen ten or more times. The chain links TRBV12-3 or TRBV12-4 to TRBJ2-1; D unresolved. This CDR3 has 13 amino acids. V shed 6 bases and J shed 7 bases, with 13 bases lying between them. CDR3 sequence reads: CASRKSGLNEQFF. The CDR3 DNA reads TGTGCCAGCAGAAAAAGTGGGTTGAATGAGCAGTTCTTC.

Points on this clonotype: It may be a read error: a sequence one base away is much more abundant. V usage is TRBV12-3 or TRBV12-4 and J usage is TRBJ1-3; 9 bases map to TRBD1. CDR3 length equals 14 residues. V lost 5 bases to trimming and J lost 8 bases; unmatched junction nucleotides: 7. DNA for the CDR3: TGTGCCAGCAGTCCCGGACAGGGGTGCGACACCATATATTTT. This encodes CASSPGQGCDTIYF.

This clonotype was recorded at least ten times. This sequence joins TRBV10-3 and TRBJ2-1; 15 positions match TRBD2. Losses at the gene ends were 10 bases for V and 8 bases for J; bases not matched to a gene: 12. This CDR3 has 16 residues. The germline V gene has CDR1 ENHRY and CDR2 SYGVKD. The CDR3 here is CASTGTSGRNGDEQFF. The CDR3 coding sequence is TGTGCCAGTACCGGGACTAGCGGGAGGAATGGCGATGAGCAGTTCTTC.

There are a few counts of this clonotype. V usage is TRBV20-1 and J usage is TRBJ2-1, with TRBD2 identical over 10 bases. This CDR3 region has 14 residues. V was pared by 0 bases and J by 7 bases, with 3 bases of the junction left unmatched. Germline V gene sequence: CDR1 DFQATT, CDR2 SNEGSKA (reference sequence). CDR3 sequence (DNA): TGCAGTGCTAGAGATAGCGGGAGGTGGAATGAGCAGTTCTTC. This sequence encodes CSARDSGRWNEQFF.

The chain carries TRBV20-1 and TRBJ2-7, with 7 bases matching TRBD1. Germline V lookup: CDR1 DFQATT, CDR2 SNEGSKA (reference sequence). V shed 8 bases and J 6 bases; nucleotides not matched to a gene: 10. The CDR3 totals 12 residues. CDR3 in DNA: TGCAGTACGTTGGGACAGTCGACCGAGCAGTACTTC. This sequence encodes CSTLGQSTEQYF.